Shown below are 6 T cell receptor beta chains from a single sample sequenced in a study of a mutant IDH1 vaccine in newly diagnosed glioma. Antigens of these TCRs are unknown. Data came from immunoSEQ multiplex PCR; TCRdb stores just in-frame clones and leaves some out. The sample yields 35,000 or so clones, 75% to 90% seen once. The time point is: week 11, during vaccination. Every vaccination contained 300 ug of the mutant IDH1 20-mer peptide and was paired with topical imiquimod. This sample comprised peripheral blood mononuclear cells (PBMCs), obtained from a glioma patient whose treatment included an IDH1 peptide vaccine. The source of these receptors is a woman aged 25 to 39 with glioma. Some clones in this sample may be carry-over from other donors' samples.

The chain couples TRBV28 to TRBJ2-7, with no clear D. The germline V gene encodes CDR1 MDHEN and CDR2 SYDVKM. V was shortened by 5 bases and J by 6 bases, with 5 bases between the two germline ends. CDR3 length: 10 amino acids. The CDR3 bases are TGTGCCAGCAGTGCAGTCGAGCAGTACTTC. Amino acids: CASSAVEQYF. Drawing the rest from reference TRBV28 and TRBJ2-7, the complete variable domain is DVKVTQSSRYLVKRTGEKVFLECVQDMDHENMFWYRQDPGLGLRLIYFSYDVKMKEKGDIPEGYSVSREKKERFSLILESASTNQTSMYLCASSAVEQYFGPGTRLTVT.

This clone qualifies as medium-sized. The chain recombines TRBV5-4 with TRBJ2-6, with 12 bases that match TRBD1. The germline CDR1 and CDR2 sequences are SGHNT and YYREEE (reference sequence). V dropped 1 base and J dropped 2; count of bases not matched to a gene: 7. There are 19 residues in the CDR3. The CDR3 is CASSLMGQGAAAGANVLTF. The DNA of the CDR3 is TGTGCCAGCAGCTTGATGGGACAGGGGGCCGCAGCTGGGGCCAACGTCCTGACTTTC.

This chain connects TRBV7-9 to TRBJ1-4; D call uncertain. There are 14 residues in the CDR3. The germline gives CDR1 SEHNR, CDR2 FQNEAQ (reference sequence). Trimming cost V 4 bases and J 8 bases, with 14 bases left between them. CDR3 region: CASSYDLGGEKLFF. The CDR3 coding sequence is TGTGCCAGCAGCTACGACCTGGGCGGGGAAAAACTGTTTTTT.

J is TRBJ1-1 and V is TRBV7-9; no clear D. Per germline, CDR1 SEHNR and CDR2 FQNEAQ (reference sequence). V was clipped by 5 bases and J by 2 bases, with 18 bases between them. The CDR3 loop spans 16 amino acids. CDR3 nucleotide sequence: TGTGCCAGCAGCGCCCAGGCGGCAGCAAGTAACACTGAAGCTTTCTTT. Amino acid sequence: CASSAQAAASNTEAFF.

The table lists this clone with a few counts. This chain uses TRBV28 with TRBJ2-7; the match to TRBD1 covers 10 bases. The CDR3 is 19 residues long. The V segment lost 4 bases and the J segment 4 bases; nucleotides outside the gene matches: 19. Looked up from germline, CDR1 is MDHEN and CDR2 is SYDVKM. CDR3 nucleotides: TGTGCCAGCAGTTCGGTATGGACAGGGGGTTCGACTAGAATATACGAGCAGTACTTC. Amino acid sequence: CASSSVWTGGSTRIYEQYF.

The J gene is TRBJ2-1, the V gene TRBV14, with a possible D match to TRBD2 (5 bases). CDR1 and CDR2 from the germline V gene are SGHDN and FVKESK. With 4 bases removed from V and 2 bases from J, the gap between germline ends came to 21 bases. CDR3 length: 18 amino acids. CDR3 protein: CASSLTGRAKHPYNEQFF. The CDR3 nucleotides are TGTGCCAGCAGCCTAACGGGAAGGGCTAAGCATCCCTACAATGAGCAGTTCTTC.